The following is a T cell receptor beta chain sequence with its context. Its matching antigen is unknown. The TCR beta CDR3 regions underwent amplification using RNA transcripts as the source. HTBI primers were the set used in a first-round RT-PCR of the TCR CDR3. TCRdb re-called the multiplex PCR reads through MiXCR, storing one row per CDR3 protein. Of about 840,000 distinct CDR3 sequences in the sample, around 39% were seen once. This sample is drawn from a study of T cells in Graves' hyperthyroidism and ophthalmopathy. Study context: At initial diagnosis, before any treatment had begun, peripheral blood was obtained.

Not enrolled were patients with uncontrolled infection, other autoimmune disease, pregnancy or lactation. PBMCs were sourced from approximately 10 ml fresh peripheral blood. The study, taken as a whole, reports: Peripheral blood also featured most of the thyroid clonotypes expanded above 0.001.

Sequencing was performed on blood. This TCR derives from a man between 18 and 29 years old with Graves' hyperthyroidism.

The CDR3 loop reads CASSRATGTISSYEQYF. The CDR3 nucleotides are TGTGCCAGCAGTAGAGCAACAGGAACGATTAGCTCCTACGAGCAGTACTTC. V gene TRBV25-1 combines with J gene TRBJ2-7; D perhaps matches TRBD1 (5 bases). The CDR3 consists of 17 residues. V lost 5 bases to trimming and J lost 0 bases, with 20 bases between them. Per the germline V gene, CDR1 is MGHDK and CDR2 is SYGVNS.